This T cell receptor beta chain was recorded in a study of T cells in women clearing cervical HPV infection. Study-level background: Cases were women with histologically confirmed HPV16-related CIN3 or worse, including a couple of invasive cancers.

Germline V gene sequence: CDR1 LNHDA, CDR2 SQIVND (reference sequence). This CDR3 spans 16 amino acids. V lost 3 bases to trimming and J lost 1 base, with 15 bases between them. Libraries were prepared by immunoSEQ multiplex PCR; TCRdb keeps only in-frame clonotypes and omits some of them. The clone table shows about 31,000 clones, with the ten largest holding around 8%. Comment on this clone: The observed sequence ends 3 residues before the CDR3 terminus, with the missing tail filled in from the germline J gene.

All participants had a single incident cervical HPV16 infection, and prevalent HPV16 infections were excluded. This chain links TRBV19 with TRBJ1-1; a weak D match, TRBD1 (5 bases). The TCR comes from a woman between 18 and 70 years old with a cervical HPV16 infection that either progressed to CIN3+ or cleared (not recorded which). What was sequenced was blood buffy coat. CDR3 bases read: TGTGCCAGTAGTATTAAGGGGCCTCCAGGGAACACTGAA. The encoded protein is CASSIKGPPGNTE. The entire CDR3 reads CASSIKGPPGNTEAFF.